This TCR beta chain was captured by sequencing in a study of human T cells and chemical hapten exposure. TCRdb ran MiXCR on the RACE reads and lists one entry per CDR3 protein. This table has 240,000 or so distinct CDR3 sequences, about 8.6% appearing once. This clonotype was seen a few times. Germline-derived CDR1 and CDR2 are MNHEY and SVGEGT. The CDR3 extends over 17 amino acids. The V segment lost 5 bases and the J segment 5 bases; nucleotides outside the gene matches: 14. Noted time point: pre-sensitization, week 0. Treatment of the sample: therapeutic diphenylcyclopropenone sensitization with weekly scalp DPC. Patients had alopecia, were aged 18 to 70, and were not pregnant.

The sample was whole blood, taken in connection with sensitization to the hapten diphenylcyclopropenone (DPC). The chain couples TRBV6-2 or TRBV6-3 to TRBJ2-3, with 9 nucleotides matching TRBD2. This sequence was found in a woman aged 40 to 50 with alopecia areata. Some clones in this sample may be carry-over from other donors' samples. The CDR3 protein is CASSPNYGGRAGDTQYF. In DNA form, the CDR3 reads TGTGCCAGCAGTCCCAACTACGGCGGGAGGGCGGGAGATACGCAGTATTTT.